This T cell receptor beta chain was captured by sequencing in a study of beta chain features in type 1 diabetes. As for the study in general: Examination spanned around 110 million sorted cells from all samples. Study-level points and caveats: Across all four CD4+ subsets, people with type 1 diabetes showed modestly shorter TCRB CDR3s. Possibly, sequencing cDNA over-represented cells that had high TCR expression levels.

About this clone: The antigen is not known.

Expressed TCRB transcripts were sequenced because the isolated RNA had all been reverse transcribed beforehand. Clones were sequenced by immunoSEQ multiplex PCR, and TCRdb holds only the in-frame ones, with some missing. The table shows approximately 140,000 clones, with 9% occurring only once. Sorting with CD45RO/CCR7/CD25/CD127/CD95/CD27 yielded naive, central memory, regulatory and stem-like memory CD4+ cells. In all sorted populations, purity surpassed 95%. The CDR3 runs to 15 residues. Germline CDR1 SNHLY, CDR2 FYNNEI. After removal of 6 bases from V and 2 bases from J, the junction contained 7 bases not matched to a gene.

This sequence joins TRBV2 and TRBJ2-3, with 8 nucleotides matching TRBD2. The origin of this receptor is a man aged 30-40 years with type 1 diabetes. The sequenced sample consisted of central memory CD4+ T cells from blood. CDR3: CASRPGLVYTDTQYF. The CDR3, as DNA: TGTGCCAGCAGGCCGGGACTAGTCTACACAGATACGCAGTATTTT.